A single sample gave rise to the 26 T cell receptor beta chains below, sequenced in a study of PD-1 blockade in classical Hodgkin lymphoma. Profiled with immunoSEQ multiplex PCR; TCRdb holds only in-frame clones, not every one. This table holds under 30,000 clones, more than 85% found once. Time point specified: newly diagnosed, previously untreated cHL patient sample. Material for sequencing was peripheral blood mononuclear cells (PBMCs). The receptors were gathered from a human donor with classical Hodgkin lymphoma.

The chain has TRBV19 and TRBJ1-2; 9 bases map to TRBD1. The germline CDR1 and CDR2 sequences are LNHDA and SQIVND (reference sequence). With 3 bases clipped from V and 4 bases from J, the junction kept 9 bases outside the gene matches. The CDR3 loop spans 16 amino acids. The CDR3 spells CASSIHRQGGSYGYTF. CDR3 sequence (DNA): TGTGCCAGTAGTATCCACCGACAGGGGGGGAGCTATGGCTACACCTTC.

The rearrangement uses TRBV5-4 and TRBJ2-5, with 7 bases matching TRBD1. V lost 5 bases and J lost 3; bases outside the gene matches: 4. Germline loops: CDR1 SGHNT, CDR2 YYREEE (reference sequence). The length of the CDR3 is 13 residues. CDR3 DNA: TGTGCCAGCAGTTGGGACAGAGAAGAGACCCAGTACTTC. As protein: CASSWDREETQYF.

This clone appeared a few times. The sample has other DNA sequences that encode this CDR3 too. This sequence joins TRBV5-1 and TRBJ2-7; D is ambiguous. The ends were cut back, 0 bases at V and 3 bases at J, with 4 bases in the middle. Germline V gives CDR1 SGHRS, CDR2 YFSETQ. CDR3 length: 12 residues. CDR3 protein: CASSLDNYEQYF. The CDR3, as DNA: TGCGCCAGCAGCTTGGACAACTACGAGCAGTACTTC.

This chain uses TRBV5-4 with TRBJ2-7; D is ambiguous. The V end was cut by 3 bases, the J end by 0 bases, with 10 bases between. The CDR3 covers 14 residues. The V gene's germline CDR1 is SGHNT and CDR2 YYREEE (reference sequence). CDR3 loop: CASSSSGISYEQYF. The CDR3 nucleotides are TGTGCCAGCAGCTCCTCGGGTATCTCCTACGAGCAGTACTTC.

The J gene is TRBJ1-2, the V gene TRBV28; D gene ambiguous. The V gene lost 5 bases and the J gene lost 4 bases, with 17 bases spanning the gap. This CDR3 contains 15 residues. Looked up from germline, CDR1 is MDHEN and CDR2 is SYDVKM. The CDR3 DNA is TGTGCCAGCAGTAGCGGTGGGCTTCAAGTCTATGGCTACACCTTC. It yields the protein CASSSGGLQVYGYTF.

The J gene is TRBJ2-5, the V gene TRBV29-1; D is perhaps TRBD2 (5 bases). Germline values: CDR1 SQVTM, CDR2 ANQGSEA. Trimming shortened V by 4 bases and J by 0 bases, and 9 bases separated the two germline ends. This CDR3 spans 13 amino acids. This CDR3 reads CSVVGENQETQYF. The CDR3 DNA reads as TGCAGCGTTGTGGGAGAAAACCAAGAGACCCAGTACTTC.

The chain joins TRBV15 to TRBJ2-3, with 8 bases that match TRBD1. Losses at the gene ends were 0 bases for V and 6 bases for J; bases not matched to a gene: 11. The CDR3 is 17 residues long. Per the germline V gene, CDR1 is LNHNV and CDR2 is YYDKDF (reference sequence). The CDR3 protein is CATSRDQGAGREDTQYF. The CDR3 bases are TGTGCCACCAGCAGAGATCAGGGGGCGGGACGGGAGGATACGCAGTATTTT.

DNA of the CDR3: TGTGCCAGCAGGCGTAGTAGCGGGGACTACAATGAGCAGTTCTTC. It codes for CASRRSSGDYNEQFF. The V call is TRBV5-5, the J call TRBJ2-1; 8 bases align to TRBD2. The CDR3 is 15 amino acids. The junction had 7 bases not matched to a gene; V was cut back by 5 bases and J by 3 bases. The germline gives CDR1 SGHKS, CDR2 YYEKEE (reference sequence).

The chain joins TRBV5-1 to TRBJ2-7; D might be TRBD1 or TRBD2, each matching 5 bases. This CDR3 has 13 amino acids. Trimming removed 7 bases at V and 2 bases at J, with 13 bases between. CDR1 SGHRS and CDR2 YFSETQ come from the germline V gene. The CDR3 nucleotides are TGCGCCAGCTCGTCGCCGGGGCCCTACGAGCAGTACTTC. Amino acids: CASSSPGPYEQYF.

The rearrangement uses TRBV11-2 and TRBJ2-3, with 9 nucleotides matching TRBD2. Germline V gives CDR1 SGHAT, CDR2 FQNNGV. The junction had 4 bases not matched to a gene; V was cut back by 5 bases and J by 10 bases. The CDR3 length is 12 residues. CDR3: CASSPGTSSQYF. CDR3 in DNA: TGTGCCAGCAGCCCTGGGACTAGCTCGCAGTATTTT.

The CDR3 DNA reads as TGTGCCACCAGCAGAGATCACCCCAGCCAAGAGACCCAGTACTTC. Translated, it gives CATSRDHPSQETQYF. This rearrangement joins TRBV15 to TRBJ2-5; no definite D call. Trimming took 0 bases from V and 1 from J, leaving 9 bases between them. The CDR3 totals 15 residues. The germline V gene encodes CDR1 LNHNV and CDR2 YYDKDF (reference sequence).

CDR3 region: CASSASGTGYTDTQYF. CDR3 nucleotides: TGTGCCAGCAGCGCATCCGGGACAGGCTACACAGATACGCAGTATTTT. The V gene is TRBV9, the J gene TRBJ2-3; 8 nucleotides align to TRBD1. The V gene end was trimmed by 3 bases and the J gene end by 2 bases; junction bases not matched to a gene: 8. Germline V gene sequence: CDR1 SGDLS, CDR2 YYNGEE. The CDR3 is 16 amino acids.

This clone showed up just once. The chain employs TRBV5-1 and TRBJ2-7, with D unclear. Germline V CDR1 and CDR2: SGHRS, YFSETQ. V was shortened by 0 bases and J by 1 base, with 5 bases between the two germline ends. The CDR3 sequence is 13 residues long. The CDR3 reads CASSLVQSYEQYF. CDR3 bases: TGCGCCAGCAGCTTGGTTCAGTCCTACGAGCAGTACTTC.

The CDR3 nucleotides are TGTGCCAGCAGGATAGGGTTCGAGAGCTCCTACGAGCAGTACTTC. Its protein product is CASRIGFESSYEQYF. This rearrangement joins TRBV6-5 to TRBJ2-7; D is ambiguous. Germline assignment: CDR1 MNHEY and CDR2 SVGAGI. The CDR3 totals 15 residues. Between the trimmed V and J ends, which lost 6 bases and 0 bases, there was a span of 15 bases.

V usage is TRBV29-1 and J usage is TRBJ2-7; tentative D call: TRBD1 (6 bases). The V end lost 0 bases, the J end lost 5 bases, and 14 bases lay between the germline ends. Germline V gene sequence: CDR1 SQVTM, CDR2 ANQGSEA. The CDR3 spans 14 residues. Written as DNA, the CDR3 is TGCAGCGTTGAAGATCCGACAGGAGTGGACGAGCAGTACTTC. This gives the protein CSVEDPTGVDEQYF.

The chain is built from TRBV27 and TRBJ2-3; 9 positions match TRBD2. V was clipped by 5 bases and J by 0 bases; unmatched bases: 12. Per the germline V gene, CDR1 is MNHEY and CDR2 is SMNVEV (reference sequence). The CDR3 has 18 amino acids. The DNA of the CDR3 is TGTGCCAGCAGTCCACTAGCGGGCCTAAAAGCTAGCACAGATACGCAGTATTTT. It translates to CASSPLAGLKASTDTQYF.

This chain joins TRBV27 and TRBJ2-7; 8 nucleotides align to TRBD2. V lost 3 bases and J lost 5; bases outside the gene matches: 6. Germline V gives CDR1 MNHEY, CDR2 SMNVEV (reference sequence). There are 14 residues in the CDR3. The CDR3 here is CASSFVTSVHEQYF. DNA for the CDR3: TGTGCCAGCAGTTTCGTGACTAGCGTCCACGAGCAGTACTTC.

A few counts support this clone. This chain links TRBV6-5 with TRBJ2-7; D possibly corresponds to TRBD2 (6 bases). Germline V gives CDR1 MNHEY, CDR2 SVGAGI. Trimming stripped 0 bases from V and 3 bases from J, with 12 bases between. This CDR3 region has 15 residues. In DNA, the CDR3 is TGTGCCAGCAGTTACTCGGGACCGACTAGCTACGAGCAGTACTTC. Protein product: CASSYSGPTSYEQYF.

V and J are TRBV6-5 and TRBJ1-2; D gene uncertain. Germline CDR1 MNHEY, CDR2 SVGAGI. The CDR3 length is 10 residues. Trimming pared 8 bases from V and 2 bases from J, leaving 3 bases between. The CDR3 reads CASFNYGYTF. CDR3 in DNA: TGTGCCAGCTTCAACTATGGCTACACCTTC.

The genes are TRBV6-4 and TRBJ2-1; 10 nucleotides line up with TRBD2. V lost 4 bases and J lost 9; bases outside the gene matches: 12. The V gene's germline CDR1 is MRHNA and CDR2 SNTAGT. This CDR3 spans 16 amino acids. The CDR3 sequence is CASSVRAGGRVGEQFF. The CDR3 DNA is TGTGCCAGCAGTGTACGAGCGGGAGGGCGTGTCGGTGAGCAGTTCTTC.

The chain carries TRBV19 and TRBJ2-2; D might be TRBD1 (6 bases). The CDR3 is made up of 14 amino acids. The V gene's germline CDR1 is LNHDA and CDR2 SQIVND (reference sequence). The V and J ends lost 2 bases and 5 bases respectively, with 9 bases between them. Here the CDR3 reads CASSISQGTGELFF. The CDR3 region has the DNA TGTGCCAGTAGTATATCTCAGGGGACCGGGGAGCTGTTTTTT.

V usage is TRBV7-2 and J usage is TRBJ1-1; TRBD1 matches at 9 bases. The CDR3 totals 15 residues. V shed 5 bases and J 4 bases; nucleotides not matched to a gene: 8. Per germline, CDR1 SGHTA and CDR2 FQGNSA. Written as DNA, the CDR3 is TGTGCCAGCAGCGGCGGACAGGGGAAGGGCACTGAAGCTTTCTTT. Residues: CASSGGQGKGTEAFF.

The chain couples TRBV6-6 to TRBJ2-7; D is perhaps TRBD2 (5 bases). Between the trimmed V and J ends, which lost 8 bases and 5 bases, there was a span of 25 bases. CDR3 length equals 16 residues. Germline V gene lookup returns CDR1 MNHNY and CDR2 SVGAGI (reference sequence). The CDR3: CASRGYRESTSNEQYF. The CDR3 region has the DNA TGTGCCAGCCGAGGGTATAGGGAGTCTACTTCAAACGAGCAGTACTTC.

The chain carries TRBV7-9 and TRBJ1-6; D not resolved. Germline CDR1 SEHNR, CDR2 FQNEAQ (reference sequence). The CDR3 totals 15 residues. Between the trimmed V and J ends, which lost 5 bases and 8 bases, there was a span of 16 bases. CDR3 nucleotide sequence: TGTGCCAGCAGCCCGGACGGGCCTACCTATTCACCCCTCCACTTT. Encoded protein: CASSPDGPTYSPLHF.

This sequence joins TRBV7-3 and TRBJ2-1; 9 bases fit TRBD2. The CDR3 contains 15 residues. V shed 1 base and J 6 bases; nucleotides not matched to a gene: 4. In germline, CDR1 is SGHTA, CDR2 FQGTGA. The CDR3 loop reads CASSLIAGALNEQFF. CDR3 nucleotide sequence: TGTGCCAGCAGCTTAATAGCGGGAGCCCTCAATGAGCAGTTCTTC.

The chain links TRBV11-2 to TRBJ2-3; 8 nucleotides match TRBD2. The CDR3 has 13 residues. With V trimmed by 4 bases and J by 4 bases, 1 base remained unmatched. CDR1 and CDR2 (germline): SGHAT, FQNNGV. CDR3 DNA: TGTGCCAGCAGCTCAGCGGGAGCAGATACGCAGTATTTT. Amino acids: CASSSAGADTQYF. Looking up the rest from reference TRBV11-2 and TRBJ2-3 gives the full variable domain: EAGVAQSPRYKIIEKRQSVAFWCNPISGHATLYWYQQILGQGPKLLIQFQNNGVVDDSQLPKDRFSAERLKGVDSTLKIQPAKLEDSAVYLCASSSAGADTQYFGPGTRLTVL.